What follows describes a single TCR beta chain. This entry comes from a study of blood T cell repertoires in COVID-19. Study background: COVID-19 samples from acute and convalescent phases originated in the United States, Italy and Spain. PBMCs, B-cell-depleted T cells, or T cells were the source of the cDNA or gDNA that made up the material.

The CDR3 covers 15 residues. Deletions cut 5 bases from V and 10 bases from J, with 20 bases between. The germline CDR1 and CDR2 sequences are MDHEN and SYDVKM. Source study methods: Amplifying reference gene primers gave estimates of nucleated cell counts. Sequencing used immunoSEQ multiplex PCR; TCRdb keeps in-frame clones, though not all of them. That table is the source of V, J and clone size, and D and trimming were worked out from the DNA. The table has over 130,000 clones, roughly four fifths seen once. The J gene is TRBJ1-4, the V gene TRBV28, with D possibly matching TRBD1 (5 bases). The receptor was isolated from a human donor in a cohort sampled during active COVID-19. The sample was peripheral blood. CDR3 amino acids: CASSLQTPGGLKLFF. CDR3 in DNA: TGTGCCAGCAGTCTTCAGACTCCTGGGGGGTTAAAACTGTTTTTT. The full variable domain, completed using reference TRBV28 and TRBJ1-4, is DVKVTQSSRYLVKRTGEKVFLECVQDMDHENMFWYRQDPGLGLRLIYFSYDVKMKEKGDIPEGYSVSREKKERFSLILESASTNQTSMYLCASSLQTPGGLKLFFGSGTQLSVL.